These 23 T cell receptor beta chains originate from one sample sequenced in a study of T cell responses to AZD1222 COVID-19 vaccine. Sequencing used immunoSEQ multiplex PCR; TCRdb keeps in-frame clones, though not all of them. In the table there are approximately 90,000 clones, 75% to 90% of which are singletons. The starting material was peripheral blood, obtained 28 days after the second AZD1222 dose. Receptors originate from an adult who received the AZD1222 COVID-19 vaccine.

The chain carries TRBV4-2 and TRBJ1-2; D is unresolved. Looked up from germline, CDR1 is LGHNA and CDR2 is YNFKEQ. The germline V and J ends were trimmed by 4 bases and 8 bases, with 11 bases remaining between them. This CDR3 has 12 amino acids. The DNA of the CDR3 is TGTGCCAGCAGCCCAGAGGGTTTCGGCTACACCTTC. It encodes CASSPEGFGYTF.

CDR3 in DNA: TGTGCCAGCAGTTACCTAGACACCGGGGAGCTGTTTTTT. Translation: CASSYLDTGELFF. The V and J genes are TRBV6-5 and TRBJ2-2; D remains ambiguous. The CDR3 has 13 residues. Per the germline V gene, CDR1 is MNHEY and CDR2 is SVGAGI. V was clipped by 2 bases and J by 3 bases, with 4 bases between them.

The chain uses TRBV28 and TRBJ1-1; maybe TRBD1 (6 bases). Deletions cut 5 bases from V and 0 bases from J, with 16 bases between. The V gene's germline CDR1 is MDHEN and CDR2 SYDVKM. The CDR3 is 16 residues long. CDR3 region: CASSMLQGYMNTEAFF. The CDR3 coding sequence is TGTGCCAGCAGTATGTTACAGGGTTACATGAACACTGAAGCTTTCTTT.

This chain links TRBV3-1 (or the pseudogene TRBV3-2) with TRBJ1-2; D is unresolved. The CDR3 spans 12 residues. Between the trimmed V and J ends, which lost 0 bases and 4 bases, there was a span of 3 bases. The germline gives CDR1 LGHDT, CDR2 YNNKEL (reference sequence). CDR3 region: CASSQELYGYTF. The CDR3 DNA sequence: TGTGCCAGCAGCCAAGAACTCTATGGCTACACCTTC.

The chain uses TRBV9 and TRBJ2-1; D might be TRBD1 (6 bases). Trimming pared 0 bases from V and 3 bases from J, leaving 10 bases between. Germline V CDR1 and CDR2: SGDLS, YYNGEE. The CDR3 length is 15 residues. The CDR3 DNA reads as TGTGCCAGCAGCGTAGAGGACAGTCTCTACAATGAGCAGTTCTTC. Translation gives CASSVEDSLYNEQFF.

V gene TRBV5-1 combines with J gene TRBJ2-2; possibly TRBD1 or TRBD2 for D (5 bases each). Germline V gene lookup returns CDR1 SGHRS and CDR2 YFSETQ. Between the trimmed V and J ends, which lost 5 bases and 2 bases, there was a span of 10 bases. The CDR3 runs to 14 residues. CDR3 nucleotides: TGCGCCAGCAGACCTTGGGACAACACCGGGGAGCTGTTTTTT. It is translated as CASRPWDNTGELFF.

The chain recombines TRBV18 with TRBJ2-3; the D gene is possibly TRBD1 (6 bases). Trimming took off 4 bases at V and 1 base at J, with 12 bases between the two ends. CDR1 and CDR2 from the germline V gene are KGHSH and LQKENI. This CDR3 has 15 amino acids. CDR3 in amino acids: CASSRTAWGTDTQYF. In nucleotides, the CDR3 is TGTGCCAGCTCACGGACAGCCTGGGGCACAGATACGCAGTATTTT.

This clone has just one count. The chain links TRBV7-9 to TRBJ2-3; the D gene is possibly TRBD1 (5 bases). Trimming shortened V by 3 bases and J by 6 bases, and 10 bases separated the two germline ends. The CDR3 contains 13 residues. Per the germline V gene, CDR1 is SEHNR and CDR2 is FQNEAQ (reference sequence). In nucleotides, the CDR3 is TGTGCCAGCAGCTTGACAGTGTCTGATACGCAGTATTTT. Translating gives CASSLTVSDTQYF. Together with reference TRBV7-9 and TRBJ2-3, the CDR3 gives the full variable domain: DTGVSQNPRHKITKRGQNVTFRCDPISEHNRLYWYRQTLGQGPEFLTYFQNEAQLEKSRLLSDRFSAERPKGSFSTLEIQRTEQGDSAMYLCASSLTVSDTQYFGPGTRLTVL.

This clone was seen a handful of times. This chain's CDR3 is CASSIEGGTEAFF. Written as DNA, the CDR3 is TGTGCCAGTAGTATAGAAGGGGGCACTGAAGCTTTCTTT. This sequence joins TRBV19 and TRBJ1-1, with D possibly matching TRBD1 (6 bases). Trimming removed 0 bases from V and 4 bases from J, with 6 bases in between. This CDR3 is built from 13 residues. Germline values: CDR1 LNHDA, CDR2 SQIVND (reference sequence).

This clone was picked up one time. The chain combines TRBV6-5 with TRBJ1-2; D not resolved. V lost 0 bases and J lost 8, with 13 bases in between. CDR1 and CDR2 from the germline V gene are MNHEY and SVGAGI. This CDR3 region has 14 residues. CDR3 sequence (DNA): TGTGCCAGCAGTTACTCCGAAGTTACAACGGGCTACACCTTC. Encoded protein: CASSYSEVTTGYTF.

Judged by abundance, this clone is medium-sized. This rearrangement joins TRBV6-5 to TRBJ1-1, with D tentatively TRBD1 (5 bases). Germline lookup yields CDR1 MNHEY and CDR2 SVGAGI. The CDR3 runs to 15 residues. V gave up 0 bases and J gave up 3 bases, with 11 bases separating them. The CDR3 protein is CASSYSLPGYTEAFF. The CDR3 nucleotides read TGTGCCAGCAGTTACTCCCTTCCAGGGTACACTGAAGCTTTCTTT.

DNA for the CDR3: TGTGCCAGCAGCGTATTCAGGGGCACAGATACGCAGTATTTT. It specifies CASSVFRGTDTQYF. This chain connects TRBV9 to TRBJ2-3; the D gene is possibly TRBD1 (5 bases). V was cut by 1 base and J by 1 base, with 7 bases left in between. Germline CDR1 is SGDLS and CDR2 is YYNGEE. The CDR3 is 14 residues long.

The chain employs TRBV4-1 and TRBJ1-2, with 11 bases identical to TRBD1. V was pared by 3 bases and J by 4 bases, with 4 bases of the junction left unmatched. Per the germline V gene, CDR1 is MGHRA and CDR2 is YSYEKL. The CDR3 sequence is 15 residues long. CDR3 amino acids: CASSQGQGVVYGYTF. The CDR3 nucleotides are TGCGCCAGCAGCCAGGGACAGGGGGTTGTCTATGGCTACACCTTC.

The gene calls are TRBV30 and TRBJ2-3; D is unclear. V was trimmed by 4 bases and J by 2 bases, leaving 10 bases between them. The germline V gene has CDR1 GTSNPN and CDR2 SVGIG (reference sequence). CDR3 length: 13 residues. The CDR3 sequence is CAWNPQATDTQYF. In DNA form, the CDR3 reads TGTGCCTGGAATCCGCAAGCCACAGATACGCAGTATTTT.

This clone was seen a single time. V and J are TRBV28 and TRBJ1-2; D perhaps matches TRBD1 (6 bases). The CDR3 consists of 16 residues. V shed 6 bases and J shed 1 base, with 18 bases lying between them. CDR1 is MDHEN and CDR2 is SYDVKM in the germline V gene. The CDR3 DNA is TGTGCCAGCAGCCTAGGAGGCGGGGGCAGTAACTATGGCTACACCTTC. Translated, it gives CASSLGGGGSNYGYTF.

V usage is TRBV30 and J usage is TRBJ1-3, with D possibly being TRBD1 (6 bases). This CDR3 comprises 13 residues. CDR1 and CDR2 from the germline V gene are GTSNPN and SVGIG (reference sequence). With 5 bases removed from V and 2 bases from J, the gap between germline ends came to 10 bases. CDR3 sequence: CAWSRGPGNTIYF. In DNA form, the CDR3 reads TGTGCCTGGTCCCGGGGGCCTGGAAACACCATATATTTT.

The rearrangement uses TRBV7-2 and TRBJ2-3; D ambiguous. The V gene lost 5 bases and the J gene lost 1 base, with 13 bases spanning the gap. CDR3 length: 15 amino acids. Germline CDR1 and CDR2: SGHTA and FQGNSA. CDR3 DNA sequence: TGTGCCAGCAGCGAGTGGCGGTCTGGCACAGATACGCAGTATTTT. Amino acids: CASSEWRSGTDTQYF.

The rearrangement links TRBV18 to TRBJ1-5, with D perhaps matching TRBD1 (5 bases). This CDR3 is 14 amino acids long. CDR1 is KGHSH and CDR2 is LQKENI in the germline V gene. V was cut by 5 bases and J by 5 bases, with 13 bases left in between. The CDR3 here is CASSARVVDQPQHF. CDR3 sequence (DNA): TGTGCCAGCTCAGCCAGGGTCGTTGATCAGCCCCAGCATTTT. The whole variable domain, remainder taken from reference TRBV18 and TRBJ1-5, is NAGVMQNPRHLVRRRGQEARLRCSPMKGHSHVYWYRQLPEEGLKFMVYLQKENIIDESGMPKERFSAEFPKEGPSILRIQQVVRGDSAAYFCASSARVVDQPQHFGDGTRLSIL.

This sequence joins TRBV6-5 and TRBJ1-6; D call uncertain. The CDR3 totals 15 residues. CDR1 and CDR2 (germline): MNHEY, SVGAGI. With 0 bases removed from V and 10 bases from J, the gap between germline ends came to 13 bases. The CDR3 sequence is CASSYSGAGGSPLHF. The CDR3 region has the DNA TGTGCCAGCAGTTACTCGGGCGCGGGCGGATCACCCCTCCACTTT.

V usage is TRBV5-1 and J usage is TRBJ1-1, with 9 positions matching TRBD1. Trimming took 4 bases from V and 6 from J; bases not matched to a gene: 10. Germline V gene data show CDR1 as SGHRS and CDR2 as YFSETQ. There are 15 residues in the CDR3. In DNA, the CDR3 is TGCGCCAGCAGCGGGGGACAGGGATACTTCGCTGAAGCTTTCTTT. As protein: CASSGGQGYFAEAFF.

This clone has a single count. The DNA for the CDR3 is TGTGCCAGCAGTTTTTTGTTTGGGAGCCAATCACCCCTCCACTTT. This translates into CASSFLFGSQSPLHF. The chain joins TRBV28 to TRBJ1-6; D remains unclear. The CDR3 sequence is 15 residues long. V was clipped by 3 bases and J by 10 bases, with 16 bases between them. The germline CDR1 and CDR2 sequences are MDHEN and SYDVKM.

V is TRBV27 and J is TRBJ2-7; D is unclear. The CDR3 extends over 13 amino acids. Trimming left V 0 bases short and J 6 bases short, with 9 bases between. CDR1 and CDR2 from the germline V gene are MNHEY and SMNVEV (reference sequence). CDR3 in DNA: TGTGCCAGCAGTTTATCCTTTCCCCGCGAGCAGTACTTC. This sequence encodes CASSLSFPREQYF.

This chain links TRBV15 with TRBJ2-5, with D tentatively TRBD2 (7 bases). V was trimmed by 6 bases and J by 8 bases, leaving 16 bases between them. Germline assignment: CDR1 LNHNV and CDR2 YYDKDF (reference sequence). This CDR3 is 13 amino acids long. The CDR3 reads CATRIPGGPTQYF. The CDR3 DNA reads as TGTGCCACCAGGATACCGGGGGGCCCTACCCAGTACTTC. Full variable domain (remainder filled in from reference TRBV15 and TRBJ2-5): DAMVIQNPRYQVTQFGKPVTLSCSQTLNHNVMYWYQQKSSQAPKLLFHYYDKDFNNEADTPDNFQSRRPNTSFCFLDIRSPGLGDTAMYLCATRIPGGPTQYFGPGTRLLVL.